This TCR beta chain was observed in a study of T cell responses to AZD1222 COVID-19 vaccine. This CDR3 has 13 amino acids. The germline gives CDR1 MDHEN, CDR2 SYDVKM. Trimming took 10 bases from V and 5 from J, leaving 15 bases between them. Clones were read by immunoSEQ multiplex PCR, and TCRdb kept only the in-frame ones, dropping some. The top ten hold 1.1% to 1.5% of the sample, which has around 150,000 clones, 85% to 95% seen once. Sequences were derived from peripheral blood, sampled on day 0 of AZD1222 vaccination. The J gene is TRBJ1-5, the V gene TRBV28, with D perhaps TRBD1 (5 bases). This receptor was taken from an adult in good health. Here the CDR3 DNA reads TGTGCCACCCTAGGGCTAGGGGATCAGCCCCAGCATTTT. It specifies CATLGLGDQPQHF.